These 8 T cell receptor beta chains were sequenced from one sample in a study of vaccination effects on CD4 cells after COVID-19. Before any sequencing was done, the ViraFEST assay used viral peptide pools to expand antigen-specific CD4+ T cells. Scientists isolated CD4+ T cells after a roughly ten-day culture period ended. All vaccine recipients tested negative for nucleocapsid antibodies and had never contracted SARS-CoV-2 infection. The method was immunoSEQ multiplex PCR; TCRdb's version includes in-frame clones alone and lacks a portion of them. The sample lists 27,000 or so clones, around 75% occurring once. No cognate antigen is known for these TCRs. Specimen: CD4+ T cells from PBMCs cultured with HCoV-NL63 spike peptides, collected before COVID-19 vaccination. The receptor set was obtained from a human donor who received a COVID-19 vaccine.

The gene calls are TRBV2 and TRBJ2-4; the D call may be TRBD1 or TRBD2 (5 bases each). Trimming stripped 6 bases from V and 0 bases from J, with 15 bases between. The CDR3 covers 16 residues. Per germline, CDR1 SNHLY and CDR2 FYNNEI. The CDR3 region has the DNA TGTGCCAGCAGGAGTTATTCGGGGCTAGCCAAAAACATTCAGTACTTC. Its protein product is CASRSYSGLAKNIQYF.

The chain couples TRBV11-3 to TRBJ2-3; D ambiguous. V lost 0 bases, J lost 4 bases, and 11 bases lay in between. The CDR3 is 15 amino acids. Germline V lookup: CDR1 SGHNT, CDR2 YENEEA. The CDR3 nucleotides read TGTGCCAGCAGCTTAGAAGGGCAGGCCCCAGATACGCAGTATTTT. Amino acids: CASSLEGQAPDTQYF. The variable domain in full, with the rest retrieved from reference TRBV11-3 and TRBJ2-3, is EAGVVQSPRYKIIEKKQPVAFWCNPISGHNTLYWYLQNLGQGPELLIRYENEEAVDDSQLPKDRFSAERLKGVDSTLKIQPAELGDSAVYLCASSLEGQAPDTQYFGPGTRLTVL.

This clone was recorded a few times. The V gene is TRBV19, the J gene TRBJ2-1; 13 nucleotides match TRBD2. Germline assignment: CDR1 LNHDA and CDR2 SQIVND (reference sequence). The CDR3 loop spans 18 amino acids. Germline trimming cut 3 bases from V and 2 bases from J; bases unmatched to any gene: 7. DNA of the CDR3: TGTGCCAGTAGTATCCGGACTAGCGGGAGCGGGACCTACAATGAGCAGTTCTTC. Protein product: CASSIRTSGSGTYNEQFF.

This rearrangement joins TRBV18 to TRBJ1-4; a possible D gene is TRBD1 (6 bases). Trimming took off 3 bases at V and 1 base at J, with 15 bases between the two ends. The CDR3 has 17 amino acids. The germline V gene has CDR1 KGHSH and CDR2 LQKENI. CDR3 nucleotides: TGTGCCAGCTCACCCCCGGGGGGCGAAGGAACTAATGAAAAACTGTTTTTT. This codes for CASSPPGGEGTNEKLFF.

V is TRBV30 and J is TRBJ1-1, with D unresolved. Germline V lookup: CDR1 GTSNPN, CDR2 SVGIG (reference sequence). Trimming cost V 5 bases and J 3 bases, with 10 bases left between them. This CDR3 comprises 12 residues. The CDR3 nucleotides are TGTGCCTGGTTAGGGTATTACACTGAAGCTTTCTTT. Protein sequence: CAWLGYYTEAFF.

The V and J genes are TRBV2 and TRBJ1-5; D is undetermined. The CDR3 is 12 residues long. In germline, CDR1 is SNHLY, CDR2 FYNNEI. The V and J ends lost 2 bases and 5 bases respectively, with 4 bases between them. CDR3 bases: TGTGCCAGCAGTGAACCGTATCAGCCCCAGCATTTT. Translation: CASSEPYQPQHF.

This chain uses TRBV5-1 with TRBJ2-7; no clear D. CDR3 size: 14 residues. CDR1 is SGHRS and CDR2 is YFSETQ in the germline V gene. Trimming left V 0 bases short and J 2 bases short, with 9 bases between. In DNA form, the CDR3 reads TGCGCCAGCAGCTTGGCAGGTACGGCCTACGAGCAGTACTTC. This encodes CASSLAGTAYEQYF.

The rearrangement uses TRBV4-3 and TRBJ2-1; D gene uncertain. The CDR3 length is 13 residues. V lost 3 bases, J lost 16 bases, and 19 bases lay in between. CDR1 LGHNA and CDR2 YSLEER come from the germline V gene. The DNA for the CDR3 is TGCGCCAGCAGCCATACCTCAACTGGCACCCTATTCTTC. Protein product: CASSHTSTGTLFF.